A single TCR beta chain is shown here with its context. These data belong to a study of blood T cell repertoires in COVID-19. About the research overall: COVID-19 samples from acute and convalescent phases originated in the United States, Italy and Spain. PBMCs, B-cell-depleted T cells, or T cells were the source of the cDNA or gDNA that made up the material.

The J segment lost 8 bases and the V segment lost 6 bases, leaving 9 bases of the junction unmatched. From germline, CDR1 is MDHEN and CDR2 SYDVKM. The CDR3 extends over 14 amino acids. Data came from immunoSEQ multiplex PCR; TCRdb stores just in-frame clones and leaves some out. In the table there are around 250,000 clones, approximately 88% of which are singletons. The receptor was isolated from a woman in her forties with acute COVID-19. The sample consisted of PBMCs or T cells enriched from blood (not recorded which). The chain combines TRBV28 with TRBJ1-2; the match to TRBD1 covers 10 bases. The CDR3 reads CASSGGQGVQGYTF. As DNA, the CDR3 is TGTGCCAGCAGCGGAGGACAGGGGGTACAAGGCTACACCTTC.